This T cell receptor beta chain was sequenced during a study of blood T cell repertoires in COVID-19. The authors' processing: Estimation of nucleated cell counts was performed using reference gene primer amplification. Measured with immunoSEQ multiplex PCR; TCRdb has only the in-frame clones, and not every one. V, J and clone size are those of that table, while D and trimming were read from the DNA. The sample carries under 300,000 clones, about 87% recorded once. V lost 2 bases and J 7 bases, leaving 12 bases between the germline ends. CDR3 length equals 14 residues. Germline CDR1 reads ENHRY; CDR2 reads SYGVKD.

V usage is TRBV10-3 and J usage is TRBJ1-5; D unresolved. The clonotype was recovered from a middle-aged woman with acute or convalescent COVID-19. The specimen sequenced was peripheral blood. In nucleotides, the CDR3 is TGTGCCATCAGTGAGGGAGAAGGTTACCAGCCCCAGCATTTT. This encodes CAISEGEGYQPQHF.